The TCR beta chain described here comes from a study of OX40 agonist ivuxolimab in advanced cancers. The protocol was immunoSEQ multiplex PCR, while the TCRdb copy is restricted to in-frame clones and leaves out a portion. The profile covers about 18,000 clones, with about 80% appearing a single time and 35% to 55% taken by the ten largest. This CDR3 has 14 residues. Germline loops: CDR1 LNHDA, CDR2 SQIVND (reference sequence). Deletions cut 2 bases from V and 3 bases from J, with 11 bases between. The gene calls are TRBV19 and TRBJ2-7, with unresolved D. The source was CD4+ or CD8+ T cells sorted from blood, collected in a trial of the OX40 agonist ivuxolimab. The clonotype comes from an adult with an advanced solid tumor such as melanoma, head and neck, liver or kidney cancer. The CDR3 bases are TGTGCCAGTAGTATAACGTCCAACCTCTACGAGCAGTACTTC. Residues: CASSITSNLYEQYF.